The rows below give T cell receptor beta chains drawn from one sample of a study of beta chain features in type 1 diabetes. Sequencing used immunoSEQ multiplex PCR; TCRdb keeps in-frame clones, though not all of them. The table has tens of thousands of clones, around three fifths seen once; the top ten hold about 2.2%. Sequenced sample: Tregs from blood. These receptors were collected from a woman aged 18-30 years in good health. CDR3s include the opening cysteine and the closing phenylalanine or tryptophan. The order of the fields is V gene, D gene, J gene, clone size, CDR3 protein, CDR3 DNA. A D gene is named only where the DNA matches it firmly. Clone size is not always given. Where it is, it says once, few, many or a class for expanded clones.

TRBV6-1	TRBD2	TRBJ2-5	-	CASSVLRSREVETQYF	TGTGCCAGCAGTGTCCTGCGCTCCCGGGAGGTGGAGACCCAGTACTTC
TRBV10-3	-	TRBJ1-3	-	CAISDGPVSGNTIYF	TGTGCCATCAGTGATGGGCCGGTTTCTGGAAACACCATATATTTT
TRBV9	TRBD1	TRBJ2-1	-	CASSAGGNEQFF	TGTGCCAGCAGCGCAGGGGGCAATGAGCAGTTCTTC
TRBV25-1	-	TRBJ2-7	-	CASSGSQSYSYEQYF	TGTGCCAGCAGTGGATCACAGTCGTACTCCTACGAGCAGTACTTC
TRBV6-6	TRBD2	TRBJ2-1	once	CASGREYNEQFF	TGTGCCAGCGGGAGGGAATACAATGAGCAGTTCTTC
TRBV6-1	-	TRBJ2-7	-	CASSEGGGIYEQYF	TGTGCCAGCAGTGAGGGCGGGGGCATCTACGAGCAGTACTTC
TRBV6-5	-	TRBJ1-2	-	CASGTVNYGYTF	TGTGCCAGCGGTACAGTGAACTATGGCTACACCTTC
TRBV7-2	TRBD2	TRBJ2-3	-	CASSLPGLAGEDTQYF	TGTGCCAGCAGCTTACCGGGACTAGCGGGGGAAGATACGCAGTATTTT
TRBV13	-	TRBJ2-7	-	CASSLAPFASGAEQYF	TGTGCCAGCAGCTTAGCCCCCTTTGCCAGTGGGGCCGAGCAGTACTTC
TRBV4-1	-	TRBJ1-2	-	CASSRPDTYYGYTF	TGCGCCAGCAGCCGGCCGGACACGTACTATGGCTACACCTTC
TRBV5-4	TRBD1	TRBJ2-3	-	CASSLRQGLTDTQYF	TGTGCCAGCAGCTTGAGACAGGGCCTCACAGATACGCAGTATTTT
TRBV5-1	-	TRBJ2-1	-	CASSPPGSYNEQFF	TGCGCCAGCAGCCCTCCGGGGAGCTACAATGAGCAGTTCTTC
TRBV19	TRBD1	TRBJ2-7	-	CASSPKTGGYEQYF	TGTGCCAGTAGTCCGAAGACAGGGGGCTACGAGCAGTACTTC
TRBV27	-	TRBJ2-7	-	CASSPLGPNYEQYF	TGTGCCAGCAGCCCTTTGGGGCCTAACTACGAGCAGTACTTC
TRBV6-5	TRBD1	TRBJ2-5	-	CASSSPGGGTQYF	TGTGCCAGCAGTTCCCCAGGGGGCGGGACCCAGTACTTC
TRBV9	-	TRBJ2-3	-	CASSVGVARADTQYF	TGTGCCAGCAGCGTAGGGGTAGCAAGAGCAGATACGCAGTATTTT
TRBV7-9	-	TRBJ1-4	-	CASSPPGREGRKPFF	TGTGCCAGCAGCCCACCGGGCAGGGAGGGAAGGAAACCGTTTTTT
TRBV18	TRBD2	TRBJ2-2	-	CASSAGTRSRTGELFF	TGTGCCAGCTCAGCTGGGACTAGATCCCGCACCGGGGAGCTGTTTTTT
TRBV6-5	-	TRBJ1-1	few	CASSYSNYGLNTEAFF	TGTGCCAGCAGTTACTCGAACTACGGTTTGAACACTGAAGCTTTCTTT
TRBV5-4	-	TRBJ1-2	-	CASSRGGAVSGYTF	TGTGCCAGCAGCCGGGGGGGCGCGGTCAGTGGCTACACCTTC
TRBV13	TRBD2	TRBJ2-2	-	CASSSKRGGNKNTGELFF	TGTGCCAGCAGCTCTAAGCGGGGGGGGAATAAAAACACCGGGGAGCTGTTTTTT
TRBV7-2	TRBD2	TRBJ2-5	few	CASSLGEAGQETQYF	TGTGCCAGCAGCCTAGGAGAAGCGGGACAAGAGACCCAGTACTTC
TRBV7-9	TRBD2	TRBJ2-3	-	CASSRTSASTDTQYF	TGTGCCAGCAGCCGGACTAGCGCGAGCACAGATACGCAGTATTTT
TRBV14	-	TRBJ2-3	-	CASSHGGTAGDTQYF	TGTGCCAGCAGCCACGGAGGGACAGCCGGAGATACGCAGTATTTT
TRBV4-3	-	TRBJ2-5	once	CASSPRLWETQYF	TGCGCCAGCAGCCCAAGACTCTGGGAGACCCAGTACTTC
TRBV19	TRBD2	TRBJ2-3	-	CASKLAGVADTQYF	TGTGCCAGCAAACTAGCGGGAGTCGCAGATACGCAGTATTTT
TRBV30	TRBD1	TRBJ1-1	-	CAWSVSGGSFF	TGTGCCTGGAGTGTCTCAGGGGGATCTTTCTTT
TRBV6-1	-	TRBJ1-1	few	CASSELRGWGTEAFF	TGTGCCAGCAGTGAACTGCGGGGCTGGGGCACTGAAGCTTTCTTT
TRBV7-9	-	TRBJ1-2	once	CASSLGPLGVRGYTF	TGTGCCAGCAGCTTAGGCCCCTTGGGAGTGCGCGGCTACACCTTC
TRBV7-2	-	TRBJ2-7	-	CASSSPGSLLYEQYF	TGTGCCAGCAGCTCCCCGGGTAGCTTACTCTACGAGCAGTACTTC
TRBV6-1	TRBD2	TRBJ2-7	-	CASRRTSGRNYEQYF	TGTGCCAGCAGGCGTACTAGCGGGAGGAATTACGAGCAGTACTTC
TRBV5-1	TRBD2	TRBJ2-7	few	CASSLAGGRSYEQYF	TGCGCCAGCAGTCTAGCGGGAGGGAGGTCCTACGAGCAGTACTTC
TRBV5-1	-	TRBJ1-3	-	CASSLGSGSSGNTIYF	TGCGCCAGCAGCTTGGGGTCGGGAAGCTCTGGAAACACCATATATTTT
TRBV6-1	-	TRBJ2-5	-	CATGPRGTGETQYF	TGTGCCACCGGCCCCCGGGGGACGGGAGAGACCCAGTACTTC
TRBV29-1	-	TRBJ2-5	-	CSVETNQETQYF	TGCAGCGTTGAGACTAACCAAGAGACCCAGTACTTC
TRBV13	TRBD1	TRBJ2-7	-	CASSRKGTGGFHEQYF	TGTGCCAGCAGTCGAAAAGGGACAGGGGGGTTCCACGAGCAGTACTTC
TRBV7-9	-	TRBJ1-4	few	CASSAGEEKLFF	TGTGCCAGCAGCGCCGGGGAGGAAAAACTGTTTTTT
TRBV27	-	TRBJ2-7	many	CAKGERSYEQYF	TGTGCAAAGGGAGAACGCTCCTACGAGCAGTACTTC
TRBV5-4	TRBD1	TRBJ2-2	-	CASSSGTGDTGELFF	TGTGCCAGCAGCTCCGGGACAGGGGACACCGGGGAGCTGTTTTTT
TRBV4-1	-	TRBJ2-1	-	CASSQDSQRISYNEQFF	TGCGCCAGCAGCCAAGATTCCCAGCGGATCTCCTACAATGAGCAGTTCTTC
TRBV29-1	TRBD1	TRBJ1-1	-	CSAGGQGIITAFF	TGCAGCGCTGGTGGACAGGGTATTATCACAGCTTTCTTT
TRBV30	TRBD1	TRBJ1-6	-	CAFEGGPGSPLHF	TGTGCCTTTGAAGGGGGCCCGGGGTCACCCCTCCACTTT
TRBV11-2	-	TRBJ2-2	few	CASSSRRFRNTGELFF	TGTGCCAGCAGCTCACGCCGATTTAGGAACACCGGGGAGCTGTTTTTT
TRBV29-1	TRBD2	TRBJ2-1	few	CSSRLAGGINEQFF	TGCAGCTCAAGACTAGCGGGGGGAATCAATGAGCAGTTCTTC
TRBV6-1	-	TRBJ2-5	-	CASKRVRETQYF	TGTGCCAGCAAGAGGGTTAGGGAGACCCAGTACTTC
TRBV7-2	TRBD1	TRBJ1-2	-	CASSLVVTGGAKGYTF	TGTGCCAGCAGCTTAGTGGTGACAGGGGGCGCAAAAGGCTACACCTTC
TRBV23-1	-	TRBJ2-1	-	CASSQSQTGANEQFF	TGCGCCAGCAGTCAATCTCAGACGGGAGCCAATGAGCAGTTCTTC
TRBV29-1	TRBD1	TRBJ2-1	-	CSVGGGLSSSYNEQFF	TGCAGCGTTGGAGGGGGCCTGAGTAGCTCCTACAATGAGCAGTTCTTC
TRBV5-1	-	TRBJ2-1	-	CASSLADGGEQFF	TGCGCCAGCAGCTTGGCCGACGGGGGAGAGCAGTTCTTC
TRBV7-9	TRBD2	TRBJ2-3	few	CASSFSTSGTDTQYF	TGTGCCAGCAGCTTTTCGACTAGCGGGACAGATACGCAGTATTTT
TRBV6-5	TRBD1	TRBJ1-1	few	CASTRTGLDTEAFF	TGTGCCAGCACCCGGACAGGGCTGGACACTGAAGCTTTCTTT
TRBV30	-	TRBJ2-5	-	CAWSIGLQETQYF	TGTGCCTGGAGTATAGGACTCCAAGAGACCCAGTACTTC
TRBV4-2	-	TRBJ2-7	-	CASSPKPRTARIYEQYF	TGTGCCAGCAGCCCCAAACCCAGGACAGCCCGGATATACGAGCAGTACTTC
TRBV28	-	TRBJ2-3	-	CASSKEGGARYTQYF	TGTGCCAGCAGTAAAGAGGGGGGGGCCCGCTATACGCAGTATTTT
TRBV7-2	TRBD2	TRBJ2-7	-	CASTVERGGRVREQYF	TGTGCCAGCACGGTCGAGCGGGGGGGCCGCGTGAGAGAGCAGTACTTC
TRBV10-3	TRBD2	TRBJ2-3	-	CAISPTSGRPSTDTQYF	TGTGCCATCAGCCCTACTAGCGGGAGGCCTAGCACAGATACGCAGTATTTT
TRBV18	TRBD1	TRBJ1-3	-	CASSPRTGPGNTIYF	TGTGCCAGCTCACCTAGGACAGGGCCCGGAAACACCATATATTTT
TRBV29-1	TRBD1	TRBJ1-1	-	CSVESRTGWPMNTEAFF	TGCAGCGTTGAATCTAGGACAGGGTGGCCCATGAACACTGAAGCTTTCTTT
TRBV6-6	-	TRBJ1-5	-	CASSYGGSNQPQHF	TGTGCCAGCAGTTACGGCGGTAGCAATCAGCCCCAGCATTTT
TRBV7-2	-	TRBJ2-7	-	CASSLVGGAEQYF	TGTGCCAGCAGCTTAGTAGGGGGGGCCGAGCAGTACTTC